This T cell receptor beta chain stems from a study of CD8 T cells in Susac syndrome. Study as a whole: Sequenced Susac syndrome patients included roughly 6 with clinically active disease and eight in remission. When blood was drawn, patients with Susac syndrome were on intravenous immunoglobulin alone, on corticosteroids, or therapy-naive.

Trimming cost V 5 bases and J 5 bases, with 10 bases left between them. Germline-derived CDR1 and CDR2 are DFQATT and SNEGSKA (reference sequence). The CDR3 runs to 12 residues. Random hexamers were used to reverse transcribe the RNA input (roughly 0.5 to 1 ug). TCRdb ran MiXCR on the immunoSEQ multiplex PCR reads and lists one entry per CDR3 protein. The table shows some 240,000 distinct CDR3 sequences, with almost 97% occurring only once. What was sequenced was CD4+ T cells from PBMCs. The receptor comes from a human donor with Susac syndrome. V is TRBV20-1 and J is TRBJ1-5; D is unclear. The CDR3 here is CSAQELDQPQHF. CDR3 nucleotides: TGCAGTGCTCAAGAATTAGATCAGCCCCAGCATTTT.